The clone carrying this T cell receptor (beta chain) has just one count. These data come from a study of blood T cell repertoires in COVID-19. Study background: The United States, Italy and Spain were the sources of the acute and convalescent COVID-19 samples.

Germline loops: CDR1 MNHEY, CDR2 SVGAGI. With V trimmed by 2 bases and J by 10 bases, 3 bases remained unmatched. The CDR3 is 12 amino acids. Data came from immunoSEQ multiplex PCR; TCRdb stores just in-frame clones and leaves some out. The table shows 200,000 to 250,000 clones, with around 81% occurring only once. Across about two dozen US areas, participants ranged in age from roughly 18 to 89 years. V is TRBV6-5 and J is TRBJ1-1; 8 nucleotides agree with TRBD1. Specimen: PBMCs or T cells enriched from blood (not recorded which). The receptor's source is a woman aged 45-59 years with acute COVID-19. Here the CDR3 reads CASSYPGQGAFF. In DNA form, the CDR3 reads TGTGCCAGCAGTTACCCTGGACAGGGAGCTTTCTTT.